Listed below are T cell receptor beta chains from one sample, sequenced in a study of cytomegalovirus exposure and HLA in healthy donors. Repertoires were generated with immunoSEQ multiplex PCR, while TCRdb's copy carries only in-frame clones and drops some. The sample gives a few hundred thousand clones, 65% to 80% of which show up once; roughly 16% is in the top ten. Material: PBMCs. The receptor set was obtained from a man in his forties in good health and CMV-seronegative. Both conserved end residues are part of each CDR3. D genes are given only for firm matches. Clone size is not always given. Where it is, it says once, few, many or a class for expanded clones.

>.|TRBV6-6|TRBD1|TRBJ2-7|14
CASSKGQDSYEQYF
TGTGCCAGCAGTAAAGGACAGGATTCCTACGAGCAGTACTTC
>.|TRBV19|.|TRBJ2-2|16
CASSTAPTANTGELFF
TGTGCCAGTAGTACCGCGCCTACCGCGAACACCGGGGAGCTGTTTTTT
>.|TRBV6-5|TRBD2|TRBJ2-2|15
CASSRREGYTGELFF
TGTGCCAGCAGCCGTCGGGAGGGGTACACCGGGGAGCTGTTTTTT
>once|TRBV5-1|.|TRBJ1-4|13
CASSLDNNEKLFF
TGCGCCAGCAGCTTAGACAACAATGAAAAACTGTTTTTT
>once|TRBV10-3|TRBD1|TRBJ2-1|17
CAISEIALAGGRNEQFF
TGTGCCATCAGTGAGATAGCATTGGCAGGGGGCCGCAATGAGCAGTTCTTC
>once|TRBV6-7|TRBD1|TRBJ1-5|15
CASRRQGMSNQPQHF
TGTGCCAGCAGACGACAGGGTATGAGCAATCAGCCCCAGCATTTT
>.|TRBV28|TRBD1|TRBJ1-1|14
CASRMGQGWTEAFF
TGTGCCAGCAGAATGGGACAGGGATGGACTGAAGCTTTCTTT
>few|TRBV15|TRBD1|TRBJ1-1|15
CATSREGTGLTEAFF
TGTGCCACCAGCAGAGAAGGGACAGGGTTAACTGAAGCTTTCTTT
>.|TRBV4-1|TRBD1|TRBJ2-2|16
CASSLRTGGNTGELFF
TGCGCCAGCAGCTTGCGGACAGGGGGCAACACCGGGGAGCTGTTTTTT
>.|TRBV5-3|.|TRBJ2-7|13
CARSLPGIYEQYF
TGTGCCAGAAGCTTGCCAGGGATCTACGAGCAGTACTTC
>.|TRBV11-2|TRBD1|TRBJ2-7|13
CATEGQGSYEQYF
TGTGCCACCGAGGGACAGGGGAGCTACGAGCAGTACTTC
>.|TRBV7-2|TRBD1|TRBJ1-3|15
CASSVTGYSGNTIYF
TGTGCCAGCAGCGTGACAGGGTACTCTGGAAACACCATATATTTT
>once|TRBV29-1|TRBD1|TRBJ2-7|16
CSVEGLVDRGQDEQYF
TGCAGCGTTGAAGGCCTAGTAGACAGGGGGCAGGACGAGCAGTACTTC
>.|TRBV28|.|TRBJ2-3|16
CASSSSDIDRMDTQYF
TGTGCCAGCAGTTCTTCAGATATCGACAGGATGGATACGCAGTATTTT
>.|TRBV5-1|TRBD1|TRBJ2-7|17
CASSLPQGTVYTYEQYF
TGCGCCAGCAGCTTGCCCCAAGGGACAGTCTATACCTACGAGCAGTACTTC
>once|TRBV28|.|TRBJ2-7|11
CASSPGTEQYF
TGTGCCAGCAGTCCCGGTACGGAGCAGTACTTC
>.|TRBV6-5|.|TRBJ1-1|11
CASKSVNEAFF
TGTGCCAGCAAGAGTGTTAATGAAGCTTTCTTT
>.|TRBV19|.|TRBJ1-1|14
CASRETGWNTEAFF
TGTGCCAGTAGGGAAACAGGGTGGAACACTGAAGCTTTCTTT
>.|TRBV9|.|TRBJ2-1|16
CASSVWDSGSYNEQFF
TGTGCCAGCAGCGTTTGGGACTCGGGTTCCTACAATGAGCAGTTCTTC
>.|TRBV7-6|.|TRBJ1-1|14
CASSAFVRDTEAFF
TGTGCCAGCAGCGCCTTCGTGAGGGACACTGAAGCTTTCTTT
>.|TRBV13|.|TRBJ1-2|15
CASSSFDKNFYGYTF
TGTGCCAGCAGCTCCTTTGACAAGAATTTCTATGGCTACACCTTC
>once|TRBV9|.|TRBJ2-7|15
CASSPRDTGSYEQYF
TGTGCCAGCAGCCCCCGGGACACGGGATCCTACGAGCAGTACTTC
>.|TRBV9|.|TRBJ1-5|15
CASSVGGGRAQPQHF
TGTGCCAGCAGCGTAGGGGGGGGGAGGGCTCAGCCCCAGCATTTT
>.|TRBV28|TRBD1|TRBJ2-1|18
CASSSYLNDRGPHNEQFF
TGTGCCAGCAGTTCCTACCTCAATGACAGGGGGCCCCACAATGAGCAGTTCTTC